This T cell receptor (beta chain) was documented in a study of T cells after yellow fever vaccination. TCRdb used MiXCR to reprocess the 5' RACE reads, holding one entry per CDR3 protein. This table has fewer than 450,000 distinct CDR3 sequences, around 10% appearing once. V lost 1 base and J lost 4; bases outside the gene matches: 2. Germline CDR1 is MGHDK and CDR2 is SYGVNS. The CDR3 contains 16 residues. V and J are TRBV25-1 and TRBJ2-1; 12 bases agree with TRBD2. The receptor was derived from a man aged 18-30 years who received the YFV17D yellow fever vaccine. Specimen: PBMCs, collected on the day of the first yellow fever vaccination. This chain's CDR3 is CASSESGTSGYNEQFF. Written as DNA, the CDR3 is TGTGCCAGCAGTGAATCGGGGACTAGCGGGTACAATGAGCAGTTCTTC.